This T cell receptor (beta chain) is from a study of siplizumab effects on memory and regulatory T cells. General observations from the study: Naive T cells seemed more diverse than memory cells; they also seemed major alloresponse contributors. Proliferating Tregs in siplizumab cultures were never verified as suppressive. Unstimulated subsets accounted for the mapping of only a minor share of the clones that were alloreactive. Siplizumab produced a significant reduction in alloreactive sequences that were traceable to unstimulated CD4+ memory cells.

This clone was seen only once. Antigen unknown. TCRdb's copy holds only in-frame clones and misses some; the assay was immunoSEQ multiplex PCR. The table records more than 85,000 clones, about 95% of them present only once. The origin of this receptor is a human donor in good health. The material sequenced was Tregs sorted from blood.

CDR3 loop: CASSLRSPGANVLTF. As DNA, the CDR3 is TGTGCCAGCAGCTTACGTTCCCCCGGGGCCAACGTCCTGACTTTC. This chain joins TRBV7-6 and TRBJ2-6, with D uncertain. V shed 2 bases and J shed 4 bases, with 9 bases lying between them. Germline V CDR1 and CDR2: SGHVS, FNYEAQ. The CDR3 length is 15 residues.